The subject of this entry is one TCR beta chain. The data were taken from a study of blood T cell repertoires in COVID-19. The CDR3 totals 15 residues. Trimming cost V 2 bases and J 3 bases; bases outside gene matches: 4. Per germline, CDR1 SGHTA and CDR2 FQGTGA. Authors' data handling: Amplified reference gene primers provided the basis for estimating nucleated cell counts. The assay was immunoSEQ multiplex PCR, and TCRdb's table has in-frame clones only and misses some. Clonal size and the V and J genes are those of that table, whereas D and trimming came from the DNA. The sample lists over 85,000 clones, 75% to 90% occurring once.

Sequenced input: peripheral blood. The genes are TRBV7-3 and TRBJ2-7; the match to TRBD2 covers 10 bases. The source is an elderly woman with acute or convalescent COVID-19. The chain's CDR3 is CASSLSAGGNYEQYF. The CDR3 DNA follows: TGTGCCAGCAGCTTATCAGCGGGGGGGAACTACGAGCAGTACTTC.